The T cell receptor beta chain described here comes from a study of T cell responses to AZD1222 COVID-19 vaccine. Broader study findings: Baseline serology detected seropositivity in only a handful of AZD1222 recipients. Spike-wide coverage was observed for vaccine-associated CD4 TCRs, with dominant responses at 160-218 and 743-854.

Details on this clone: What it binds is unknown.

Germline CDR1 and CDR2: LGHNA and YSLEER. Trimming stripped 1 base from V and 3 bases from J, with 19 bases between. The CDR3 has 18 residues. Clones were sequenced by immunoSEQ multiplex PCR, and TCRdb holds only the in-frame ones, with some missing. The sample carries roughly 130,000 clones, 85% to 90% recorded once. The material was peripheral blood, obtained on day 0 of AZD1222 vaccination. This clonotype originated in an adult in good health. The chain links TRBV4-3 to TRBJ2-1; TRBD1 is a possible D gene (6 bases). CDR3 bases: TGCGCCAGCAGCCAAGGGAGCCGGACAGAACTCCACTACAATGAGCAGTTCTTC. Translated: CASSQGSRTELHYNEQFF.